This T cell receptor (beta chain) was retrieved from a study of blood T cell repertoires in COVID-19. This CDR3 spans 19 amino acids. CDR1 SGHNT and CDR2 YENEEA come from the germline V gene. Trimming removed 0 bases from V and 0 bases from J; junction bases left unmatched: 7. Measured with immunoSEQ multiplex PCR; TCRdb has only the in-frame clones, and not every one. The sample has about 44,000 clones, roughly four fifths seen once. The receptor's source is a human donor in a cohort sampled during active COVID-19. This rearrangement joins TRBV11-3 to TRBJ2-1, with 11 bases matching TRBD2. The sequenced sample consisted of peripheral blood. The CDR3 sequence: CASSLDWSSGGSSYNEQFF. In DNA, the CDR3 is TGTGCCAGCAGCTTAGATTGGTCTAGCGGGGGGAGCTCCTACAATGAGCAGTTCTTC.